A single count supports the clone carrying this T cell receptor (beta chain). No antigen is known for it. Positive CCR7 selection of CD45RO-negative cells yielded the naive CD8 cells, and terminally differentiated effector memory CD45RA+ cells were excluded. Each replicate PCR on the sorted subsets used 150 to 200 ng DNA (around 30,000 T cell genomes). Per the authors' pipeline: Filtering differed because ImmunoSEQ produced junction-only sequences that carried no quality scores. Profiled with immunoSEQ multiplex PCR; TCRdb holds only in-frame clones, not every one. That table gives V, J and clone size, and the DNA gave D and trimming. The sample holds roughly 2,000,000 clones; just over 90% are singletons and the top ten take 1.5% to 2%. The record originates from a study of shared clonotypes between healthy human individuals. Study-level findings and limits: Shared across a few donors were approximately 5% of the naive CD4 clonotypes. A small donor pool kept down the genetic and exposure-history diversity that was represented.

The specimen was naive CD8+ T cells from PBMCs. This sequence was found in a man aged 18 to 29 in good health. Some clones in this sample may be carry-over from other donors' samples.

CDR3 loop: CASSTLGLAHYEQYF. The CDR3, as DNA: TGTGCCAGCAGTACTTTGGGACTAGCTCACTACGAGCAGTACTTC. The J gene is TRBJ2-7, the V gene TRBV6-4; 9 positions match TRBD2. Germline trimming cut 5 bases from V and 3 bases from J; bases unmatched to any gene: 8. Germline V gene data show CDR1 as MRHNA and CDR2 as SNTAGT. This CDR3 is 15 amino acids long.